This TCR beta chain was recovered during a study of persistence of HIV-infected CD4 T cells. Study in general: Up to about 200 mL blood was drawn at multiple time points; a couple of donors had single-time leukapheresis. Study observations and caveats: Bulk TCR data could not be restricted to HIV-1-infected CMV-responding cells. CMV- and Gag-responding cells had lower TCRbeta richness than CD3/CD28-responding cells.

Anti-CD3/anti-CD28 beads served as a nonspecific positive control stimulus. Responding CD4+ T cells were sorted by upregulation of both CD40 ligand and CD69. Sequencing used immunoSEQ version 4 in survey mode. TCRdb keeps only in-frame clones here, not all; method: immunoSEQ multiplex PCR. The sample has 35,000 to 50,000 clones, approximately 89% seen once. About this clone itself: Its antigen remains unknown.

V was pared by 8 bases and J by 1 base, with 11 bases between. Germline values: CDR1 SNHLY, CDR2 FYNNEI. The CDR3 sequence is 14 residues long. The sample in question was CD4+ T cells sorted from PBMCs after roughly 20-hour stimulation, obtained from a patient who received antiretroviral therapy. The V gene is TRBV2, the J gene TRBJ2-2, with D perhaps being TRBD1 or TRBD2 (6 bases each). This receptor was identified in an adult man with HIV who was CMV-seropositive. The CDR3 DNA reads TGTGCCAGCCAAGGGGGGCGGAACACCGGGGAGCTGTTTTTT. It yields the protein CASQGGRNTGELFF.